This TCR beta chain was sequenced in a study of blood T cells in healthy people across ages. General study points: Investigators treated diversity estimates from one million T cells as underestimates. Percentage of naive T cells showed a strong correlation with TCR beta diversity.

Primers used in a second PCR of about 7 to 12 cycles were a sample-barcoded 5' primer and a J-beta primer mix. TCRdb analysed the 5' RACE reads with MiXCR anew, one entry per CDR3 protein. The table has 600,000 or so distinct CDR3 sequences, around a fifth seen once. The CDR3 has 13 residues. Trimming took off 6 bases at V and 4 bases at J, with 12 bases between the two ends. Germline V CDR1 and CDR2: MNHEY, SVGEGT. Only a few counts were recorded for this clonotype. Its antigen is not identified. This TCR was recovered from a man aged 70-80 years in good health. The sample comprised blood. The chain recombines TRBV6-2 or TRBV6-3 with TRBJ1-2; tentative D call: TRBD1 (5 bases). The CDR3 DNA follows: TGTGCCAGCAGATTACAGGAGATCTATGGCTACACCTTC. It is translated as CASRLQEIYGYTF.